This TCR beta chain was sequenced for a study of low-dose radiotherapy and immunotherapy resistance in tumors. Time point in this sample: after trial treatment. Treatment meaning: LDRT plus nivolumab, ipilimumab, low-dose cyclophosphamide and aspirin (RACIN trial). With TRAV- and TRBV-specific primers, first-strand cDNA was made, covering the alpha and beta chains. With a V-primer adapter and a constant-region primer, TCRs were amplified for about 19 PCR cycles. One entry per CDR3 protein results from TCRdb running MiXCR on the reads. The sample contains about 84,000 distinct CDR3 sequences, around 17% of which appear only once. This clonotype appeared many times. The receptor was derived from a male donor with prostate cancer. The specimen was PBMCs, collected after low-dose radiotherapy plus immunotherapy.

CDR3 coding DNA: TGTGCCAGCTCGTACAGGGTTAAAGAAAAACTGTTTTTT. Translating gives CASSYRVKEKLFF. The chain uses TRBV28 and TRBJ1-4; TRBD1 is a possible D gene (6 bases). Per germline, CDR1 MDHEN and CDR2 SYDVKM. V was shortened by 8 bases and J by 8 bases, with 15 bases between the two germline ends. The CDR3 is 13 amino acids.